Below are 29 T cell receptor beta chains sequenced from a single sample in a study of shared clonotypes between healthy human individuals. This table comes from immunoSEQ multiplex PCR, and its TCRdb copy is limited to in-frame clones, with some not included. The sample lists some 500,000 clones, 70% to 80% occurring once. Sequencing was carried out using PBMCs. The receptors originated from a woman in her 40s in good health. Some clones in this sample may be carry-over from other donors' samples.

V is TRBV5-1 and J is TRBJ2-1; D gene ambiguous. The CDR3 has 13 residues. Germline V CDR1 and CDR2: SGHRS, YFSETQ. Trimming took off 4 bases at V and 3 bases at J, with 8 bases between the two ends. The CDR3 spells CASSPAIYNEQFF. CDR3 in DNA: TGCGCCAGCAGCCCGGCAATCTACAATGAGCAGTTCTTC.

The chain employs TRBV6-1 and TRBJ2-5; D is unresolved. Per the germline V gene, CDR1 is MNHNS and CDR2 is SASEGT. The ends were cut back, 4 bases at V and 5 bases at J, with 11 bases in the middle. The CDR3 consists of 13 residues. The CDR3 nucleotides read TGTGCCAGCAGTGGTGAAGGCCTGGAGACCCAGTACTTC. Protein product: CASSGEGLETQYF.

J is TRBJ2-3 and V is TRBV18, with D possibly being TRBD1 or TRBD2 (5 bases each). Trimming cost V 9 bases and J 6 bases, with 16 bases left between them. Germline V gene lookup returns CDR1 KGHSH and CDR2 LQKENI. The CDR3 runs to 13 residues. This CDR3 is CASRGPAGDTQYF. Here the CDR3 DNA reads TGTGCCAGTCGGGGCCCCGCCGGGGATACGCAGTATTTT.

This chain links TRBV5-1 with TRBJ2-7, with 8 bases aligning to TRBD1. The CDR3 runs 14 residues. Germline V gene lookup returns CDR1 SGHRS and CDR2 YFSETQ. The V gene end was trimmed by 4 bases and the J gene end by 3 bases; junction bases not matched to a gene: 6. This CDR3 reads CASSTGTGHYEQYF. Here the CDR3 DNA reads TGCGCCAGCAGCACCGGGACAGGTCACTACGAGCAGTACTTC. Using reference TRBV5-1 and TRBJ2-7 for the parts outside the CDR3, the full variable domain is KAGVTQTPRYLIKTRGQQVTLSCSPISGHRSVSWYQQTPGQGLQFLFEYFSETQRNKGNFPGRFSGRQFSNSRSEMNVSTLELGDSALYLCASSTGTGHYEQYFGPGTRLTVT.

This clone occurred many times. Other nucleotide sequences in the sample specify the same CDR3. The chain employs TRBV6-1 and TRBJ1-2; D gene ambiguous. This CDR3 has 12 amino acids. Germline V gene sequence: CDR1 MNHNS, CDR2 SASEGT. Deletions cut 5 bases from V and 2 bases from J, with 6 bases between. This chain's CDR3 is CASSSGNYGYTF. Written as DNA, the CDR3 is TGTGCCAGCAGTTCAGGCAACTATGGCTACACCTTC.

In its sample, this clone was seen many times. In DNA, the CDR3 is TGCGCCAGCAGTCGCGGGGAGGGTTACGAAAAACTGTTTTTT. Translated: CASSRGEGYEKLFF. This chain uses TRBV10-2 with TRBJ1-4; D unresolved. This CDR3 is built from 14 residues. V was trimmed by 5 bases and J by 8 bases, leaving 15 bases between them. Germline-derived CDR1 and CDR2 are WSHSY and SAAADI.

As regards this clone: This probably arose from a read error, given a far larger clone one base away. Other DNA sequences in this sample translate to the same CDR3. The V call is TRBV2, the J call TRBJ1-5; D ambiguous. V was shortened by 1 base and J by 1 base, with 8 bases between the two germline ends. Germline loops: CDR1 SNHLY, CDR2 FYNNEI. The CDR3 runs to 15 residues. Here the CDR3 reads CASSEGGFSNQPQHF. CDR3 DNA sequence: TGTGCCAGCAGTGAAGGGGGATTCAGCAATCAGCCCCAGCATTTT.

The genes are TRBV29-1 and TRBJ1-1, with D uncertain. Germline CDR1 reads SQVTM; CDR2 reads ANQGSEA. The V and J ends lost 4 bases and 0 bases respectively, with 9 bases between them. There are 13 residues in the CDR3. The CDR3 DNA reads as TGCAGCGTTGCACCCAGTTTGAACACTGAAGCTTTCTTT. Its translation is CSVAPSLNTEAFF.

As for this clone: A read error likely explains this, since a far larger clone differs by one base. This sample also contains other DNA sequences that code for the same CDR3. This chain links TRBV25-1 with TRBJ1-3; D perhaps matches TRBD1 (5 bases). Germline V gene lookup returns CDR1 MGHDK and CDR2 SYGVNS. The length of the CDR3 is 15 residues. With 1 base removed from V and 4 bases from J, the gap between germline ends came to 11 bases. CDR3 in DNA: TGTGCCAGCAGTGAATCCAGGGTCCCCGGAAACACCATATATTTT. Translated, it gives CASSESRVPGNTIYF.

The V call is TRBV29-1, the J call TRBJ2-5, with 7 bases lining up with TRBD1. The length of the CDR3 is 15 residues. Germline CDR1 reads SQVTM; CDR2 reads ANQGSEA. Trimming took 6 bases from V and 2 from J; bases not matched to a gene: 12. In DNA form, the CDR3 reads TGCAGCGTCACCGGGACAGCCCCACAACAAGAGACCCAGTACTTC. Encoded protein: CSVTGTAPQQETQYF.

This chain uses TRBV9 with TRBJ2-7; 13 nucleotides align to TRBD2. Trimming removed 3 bases from V and 3 bases from J; junction bases left unmatched: 3. This CDR3 comprises 15 residues. Germline V gives CDR1 SGDLS, CDR2 YYNGEE. CDR3 loop: CASSAWTSGSYEQYF. CDR3 nucleotides: TGTGCCAGCAGCGCTTGGACTAGCGGGAGCTACGAGCAGTACTTC.

The chain employs TRBV6-5 and TRBJ2-7; D may be TRBD1 (5 bases). Germline V CDR1 and CDR2: MNHEY, SVGAGI. The CDR3 covers 13 residues. Trimming took off 6 bases at V and 6 bases at J, with 15 bases between the two ends. The CDR3 DNA sequence: TGTGCCAGCAGATCTCCAGGGTTTCGCGAGCAGTACTTC. This encodes CASRSPGFREQYF.

The chain combines TRBV7-2 with TRBJ1-1, with D perhaps matching TRBD1 (5 bases). Germline V gives CDR1 SGHTA, CDR2 FQGNSA. V was cut by 4 bases and J by 0 bases, with 9 bases left in between. The CDR3 is 14 amino acids. The CDR3 spells CASSYDRLNTEAFF. The CDR3 DNA sequence: TGTGCCAGCAGCTACGACAGATTGAACACTGAAGCTTTCTTT.

The chain recombines TRBV19 with TRBJ2-1; the D gene is possibly TRBD1 (6 bases). The CDR3 extends over 15 amino acids. Germline values: CDR1 LNHDA, CDR2 SQIVND (reference sequence). Trimming shortened V by 6 bases and J by 3 bases, and 15 bases separated the two germline ends. The DNA of the CDR3 is TGTGCCAGTAGAACGGGACACGGCTACTACAATGAGCAGTTCTTC. Its translation is CASRTGHGYYNEQFF.

J is TRBJ1-2 and V is TRBV4-1; D unclear. V lost 0 bases to trimming and J lost 4 bases, with 6 bases between them. From germline, CDR1 is MGHRA and CDR2 YSYEKL. This CDR3 is built from 13 residues. DNA of the CDR3: TGCGCCAGCAGCCAAGATCCGGGCTATGGCTACACCTTC. Protein sequence: CASSQDPGYGYTF.

CDR3 sequence: CSVEPHWGGRLVIGELFF. For the CDR3, the DNA is TGCAGCGTTGAACCCCATTGGGGGGGGCGTTTGGTAATCGGGGAGCTGTTTTTT. The genes are TRBV29-1 and TRBJ2-2; D possibly corresponds to TRBD2 (7 bases). Deletions cut 2 bases from V and 7 bases from J, with 26 bases between. Per germline, CDR1 SQVTM and CDR2 ANQGSEA. CDR3 length: 18 amino acids.

Ten or more counts support this clone. At the DNA level, this CDR3 is encoded by other sequences in the same sample as well. The CDR3 reads CASSERTSGSYEQYF. For the CDR3, the DNA is TGTGCCAGCAGTGAAAGGACTAGCGGGAGTTACGAGCAGTACTTC. The chain couples TRBV2 to TRBJ2-7; 13 positions agree with TRBD2. The CDR3 extends over 15 amino acids. Trimming cost V 2 bases and J 4 bases; bases outside gene matches: 2. Looked up from germline, CDR1 is SNHLY and CDR2 is FYNNEI.

The chain couples TRBV11-1 to TRBJ2-1; 10 bases are shared with TRBD2. The length of the CDR3 is 16 residues. Germline CDR1 is SGHAT and CDR2 is FQDESV (reference sequence). J gave up 2 bases and V 3 bases, and 4 bases lay outside the gene matches. CDR3 in DNA: TGTGCCAGCAGCTTGAATAGCGGGAGGACCTACAATGAGCAGTTCTTC. Translated, it gives CASSLNSGRTYNEQFF.

The V call is TRBV7-9, the J call TRBJ1-5, with a weak D call TRBD1 (6 bases). V shed 0 bases and J shed 2 bases, with 11 bases lying between them. CDR3 size: 16 residues. Germline lookup yields CDR1 SEHNR and CDR2 FQNEAQ (reference sequence). The CDR3 loop is CASSLAGGLGNQPQHF. In DNA form, the CDR3 reads TGTGCCAGCAGCTTAGCCGGGGGGCTCGGCAATCAGCCCCAGCATTTT.

Many counts were recorded for this clone. The rearrangement joins TRBV14 to TRBJ2-1, with TRBD2 as a possible D gene (6 bases). From germline, CDR1 is SGHDN and CDR2 FVKESK. This CDR3 is 16 amino acids long. V lost 0 bases to trimming and J lost 6 bases, with 15 bases between them. The CDR3 DNA reads TGTGCCAGCAGCCAAGATATCGGGAGAGGCCTCAATGAGCAGTTCTTC. This codes for CASSQDIGRGLNEQFF.

The V and J genes are TRBV19 and TRBJ1-2, with D maybe TRBD1 (6 bases). This CDR3 spans 15 amino acids. V was cut by 1 base and J by 4 bases, with 13 bases left in between. Germline V lookup: CDR1 LNHDA, CDR2 SQIVND (reference sequence). CDR3: CASSIAGGQSYGYTF. DNA for the CDR3: TGTGCCAGTAGTATAGCCGGTGGACAGTCCTATGGCTACACCTTC.

The chain carries TRBV11-2 and TRBJ1-1, with a tentative D call TRBD1 (5 bases). V was clipped by 1 base and J by 1 base, with 10 bases between them. Germline V CDR1 and CDR2: SGHAT, FQNNGV. CDR3 size: 15 residues. The CDR3 reads CASSLVGGANTEAFF. CDR3 in DNA: TGTGCCAGCAGCTTAGTTGGGGGAGCGAACACTGAAGCTTTCTTT.

CDR3 protein: CASSGQGRTEAFF. Written as DNA, the CDR3 is TGTGCCAGCAGTGGACAGGGGAGGACTGAAGCTTTCTTT. The V call is TRBV2, the J call TRBJ1-1, with 8 bases identical to TRBD1. The CDR3 consists of 13 residues. After removal of 4 bases from V and 5 bases from J, the junction contained 3 bases not matched to a gene. Germline CDR1 is SNHLY and CDR2 is FYNNEI.

V and J are TRBV5-1 and TRBJ2-5, with D tentatively TRBD2 (6 bases). Germline V gene data show CDR1 as SGHRS and CDR2 as YFSETQ. The germline V and J ends were trimmed by 0 bases and 1 base, with 10 bases remaining between them. This CDR3 region has 15 residues. The CDR3 protein is CASSLVGGVQETQYF. The CDR3 DNA is TGCGCCAGCAGCTTGGTGGGGGGAGTCCAAGAGACCCAGTACTTC.

The V and J genes are TRBV27 and TRBJ2-7; TRBD2 matches 11 bases. The CDR3 runs to 16 residues. CDR1 MNHEY and CDR2 SMNVEV come from the germline V gene (reference sequence). The J segment lost 1 base and the V segment lost 3 bases, leaving 5 bases of the junction unmatched. CDR3 region: CASSFLASGRSYEQYF. In DNA form, the CDR3 reads TGTGCCAGCAGTTTTTTGGCTAGCGGGAGGTCCTACGAGCAGTACTTC.

The rearrangement uses TRBV5-5 and TRBJ2-7; D is tentatively TRBD1 or TRBD2 (5 bases each). Germline V CDR1 and CDR2: SGHKS, YYEKEE (reference sequence). V shed 4 bases and J shed 3 bases, with 11 bases lying between them. The CDR3 is 13 residues long. The CDR3 loop reads CASSQGPYYEQYF. CDR3 sequence (DNA): TGTGCCAGCAGCCAGGGACCTTACTACGAGCAGTACTTC.

The J gene is TRBJ2-3, the V gene TRBV5-4, with 9 bases that match TRBD1. V lost 4 bases to trimming and J lost 4 bases; unmatched junction nucleotides: 7. This CDR3 has 15 residues. Germline lookup yields CDR1 SGHNT and CDR2 YYREEE (reference sequence). CDR3 region: CASSRDRGSADTQYF. The CDR3 DNA is TGTGCCAGCAGCCGAGACAGGGGGAGCGCAGATACGCAGTATTTT. Full variable domain (missing parts from reference TRBV5-4 and TRBJ2-3): ETGVTQSPTHLIKTRGQQVTLRCSSQSGHNTVSWYQQALGQGPQFIFQYYREEENGRGNFPPRFSGLQFPNYSSELNVNALELDDSALYLCASSRDRGSADTQYFGPGTRLTVL.

The gene calls are TRBV30 and TRBJ2-3; 14 bases agree with TRBD2. CDR3 length equals 16 residues. Trimming took 1 base from V and 4 from J; bases not matched to a gene: 4. Germline values: CDR1 GTSNPN, CDR2 SVGIG (reference sequence). As DNA, the CDR3 is TGTGCCTGGAGTGAAGGACTAGCGGGAGGCCCAGATACGCAGTATTTT. This gives the protein CAWSEGLAGGPDTQYF.

The rearrangement joins TRBV7-2 to TRBJ2-7; D not resolved. V was shortened by 3 bases and J by 2 bases, with 8 bases between the two germline ends. CDR1 and CDR2 from the germline V gene are SGHTA and FQGNSA. The CDR3 length is 13 residues. The CDR3 coding sequence is TGTGCCAGCAGCTTCGACTGGACCTACGAGCAGTACTTC. Its translation is CASSFDWTYEQYF.